This TCR beta chain was identified during a study of blood T cell repertoires in COVID-19. As for the study in general: In each case, the material was cDNA or gDNA derived from T cells, B-cell-depleted T cells, or PBMCs.

This CDR3 is built from 14 residues. Trimming pared 0 bases from V and 3 bases from J, leaving 8 bases between. CDR1 is MGHDK and CDR2 is SYGVNS in the germline V gene. The data were produced by immunoSEQ multiplex PCR, yet TCRdb's version contains in-frame clones alone and is incomplete. The sample contains 200,000 to 300,000 clones, 85% to 90% of which appear only once. Sequencing was carried out using peripheral blood. V usage is TRBV25-1 and J usage is TRBJ2-5, with D maybe TRBD2 (5 bases). The TCR sequence derives from a middle-aged woman with acute or convalescent COVID-19. The CDR3 DNA reads as TGTGCCAGCAGTGAATATACTAGAGAAGAGACCCAGTACTTC. This gives the protein CASSEYTREETQYF.